This record concerns one TCR beta chain sequence. Which antigen it targets is not known. No base qualities exist here, and no much larger clone lies one base off it. The donors were healthy, HIV-negative adults who had no recently reported acute infections or vaccinations. Every donor was a Caucasian adult residing in Nashville, Tennessee, USA. CD4+ T cells were enriched by magnetic negative selection; naive cells were then positively selected on CD45RA, and the negative fraction formed the memory subset. Blood was collected by leukapheresis, and PBMCs were isolated by Ficoll-Histopaque density gradient centrifugation and then cryopreserved in liquid nitrogen vapor phase. Analytical flow cytometry was used to check the purity and quantity of every magnetically sorted T cell population. Each sorted fraction had its genomic DNA isolated and then quantified by UV absorbance on a Nanodrop 2000c. The data originate from a study of shared clonotypes between healthy human individuals (dated by TCRdb to about 2020). In the study overall: The cohort included a few men and two women between 18 and 49 years of age. For each donor, three plates each were used for CD4 naive and CD4 memory, two plates were used for CD8 naive, and one plate was used for CD8 memory. To estimate repertoire size and how much clonotype sharing occurs between individuals, the study deeply sequenced the blood TCR repertoires of five healthy adults. Different laboratories and diverse techniques were used to prepare libraries and sequence TCR repertoires, to increase sequencing depth and limit assay-specific biases. Each donor's leukapheresis produced roughly between roughly 0.94 and 9.5 billion PBMCs. The full study reports these points: Pairwise subsampling indicated that sequencing depth was expected to affect the degree of clonotype sharing among donors. Incomplete sequencing was indicated by rarefaction of sorted-subset datasets, despite the large sequencing depth. Naive subsets generally had larger estimated clonotype richness than memory subsets did. Sampling was limited to blood, and TCR repertoires in tissue likely differ from TCR repertoires in blood. Because the study included only a small number of donors, the genetic and exposure-history diversity represented was limited. About 5% of naive CD4, 3% to 4% of naive CD8, roughly 2.5% of memory CD4, and more than 0.35% of memory CD8 clonotypes were shared across several donors. Compared with non-shared clonotypes, clonotypes shared by all four sorted-subset donors had higher generation probabilities.

TCR CDR3 regions were amplified from genomic DNA by multiplex PCR using the deep immunoSEQ assay. For each cell subset, the extracted genomic DNA was distributed evenly across all wells of several immunoSEQ 96-well plates, and each plate served as one replicate. For sorted subsets, about 210 ng of genomic DNA, equivalent to 25,000 to 35,000 T cell genomes, went into each replicate PCR. The purified libraries were quantified using a Qubit 3.0 fluorometer, sized with a Bioanalyzer 2100, and then quantified again using the KAPA Library Quantification kit. A separate single-read 150-cycle Illumina NextSeq 550 flow cell was used to sequence each immunoSEQ 96-well plate. In the paper's pipeline: The immunoSEQ output contained only junctional sequences without quality scores, so filtering could not match that applied to full-length reads. Sequences were annotated with PyIR, a Python wrapper for IgBLAST v1.9, and V/J genes and CDR3 were assigned using IMGT germline references. Reads were filtered out if the reads had weak V/J assignments (E-value above 1e-6), no CDR3, stop codons, out-of-frame junctions, or ambiguous translated residues. A V3J clonotype was defined by an identical inferred V gene, J gene, and CDR3 amino acid sequence. The percentage overlap between two repertoires was calculated by dividing the number of shared unique clonotypes by the size of the smaller repertoire. Three approaches were used to assess repertoire richness: RTK rarefaction, the Chao1 estimator, and Recon v2.1 estimates of unobserved clonotypes. Generation probabilities were computed with OLGA for all TCRbeta clonotypes obtained by the gDNA method from several donors. As stored in TCRdb, this immuneACCESS dataset retains in-frame rearrangements with V and J assigned. A fraction of the clones does not appear; measured against another copy, unresolved V genes explain less than half of the discrepancy, and the remainder lacks a known reason. The V and J calls and clone size come from that table; D and trimming were worked out from the DNA. The sample includes some 1.5 million clones, with roughly 95% observed a single time. The top ten clonotypes cover approximately 1% of the sample.

Relative to germline, V is 4 bases shorter and J is 5 bases shorter, with 14 bases between their ends. CDR1 and CDR2, looked up from the germline V gene, are SNHLY and FYNNEI. The cysteine opens and the phenylalanine closes a CDR3 of 14 amino acids. The kept DNA is CDR3 alone, 42 bases in frame from the first base. The rearrangement joined TRBV2 to TRBJ1-1, with no reliable assignment of the D segment. The TCR originated in a man younger than 40 in good health. The source material was naive CD4+ T cells sorted from blood. The intended sense of this specimen's cell subset or site label: CD45RA+ positively selected. The CDR3 reads CASSGATRETEAFF. The DNA sequence follows: TGTGCCAGCAGTGGGGCTACAAGGGAGACTGAAGCTTTCTTT. Outside the CDR3, residues come from the reference TRBV2 and TRBJ1-1 proteins, so the full variable domain is: EPEVTQTPSHQVTQMGQEVILRCVPISNHLYFYWYRQILGQKVEFLVSFYNNEISEKSEIFDDQFSVERPDGSNFTLKIRSTKLEDSAMYFCASSGATRETEAFFGQGTRLTVV.